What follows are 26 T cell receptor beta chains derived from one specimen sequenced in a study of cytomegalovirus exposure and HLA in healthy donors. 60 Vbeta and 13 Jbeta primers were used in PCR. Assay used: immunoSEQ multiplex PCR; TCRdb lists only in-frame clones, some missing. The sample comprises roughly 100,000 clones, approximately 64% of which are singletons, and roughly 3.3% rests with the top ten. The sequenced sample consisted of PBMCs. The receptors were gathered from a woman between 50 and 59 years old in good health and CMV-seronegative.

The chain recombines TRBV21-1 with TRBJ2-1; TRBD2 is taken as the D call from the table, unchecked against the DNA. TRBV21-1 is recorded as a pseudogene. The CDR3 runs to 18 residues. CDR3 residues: CASSKTQGGSGGLNEQFF. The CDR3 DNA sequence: TGTGCCAGCAGCAAAACACAAGGCGGCTCGGGGGGGCTCAATGAGCAGTTCTTC.

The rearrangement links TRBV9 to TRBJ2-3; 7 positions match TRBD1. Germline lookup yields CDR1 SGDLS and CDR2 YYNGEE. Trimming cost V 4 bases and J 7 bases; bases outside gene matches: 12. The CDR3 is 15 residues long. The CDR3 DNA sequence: TGTGCCAGCAGCCCCCACGACAGGGTTGGTTATACGCAGTATTTT. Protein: CASSPHDRVGYTQYF.

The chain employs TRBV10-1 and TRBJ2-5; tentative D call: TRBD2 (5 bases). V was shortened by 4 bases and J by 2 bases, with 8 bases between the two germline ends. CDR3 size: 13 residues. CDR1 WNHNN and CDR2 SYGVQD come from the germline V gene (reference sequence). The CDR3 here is CASSAGEQETQYF. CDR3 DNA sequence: TGCGCCAGCAGTGCCGGGGAACAAGAGACCCAGTACTTC.

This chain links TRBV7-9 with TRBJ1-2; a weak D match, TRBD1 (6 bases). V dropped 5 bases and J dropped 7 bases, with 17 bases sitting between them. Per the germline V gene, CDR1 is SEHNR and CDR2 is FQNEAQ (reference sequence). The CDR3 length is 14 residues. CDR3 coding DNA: TGTGCCAGCAGCCCTATGGGGGCGCTCAGTGGCTACACCTTC. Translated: CASSPMGALSGYTF.

The DNA of the CDR3 is TGTGCCAGCAGTAAAAACAGGGGTGGTCAAGAGACCCAGTACTTC. The encoded protein is CASSKNRGGQETQYF. The genes are TRBV2 and TRBJ2-5; 7 positions match TRBD1. The V and J ends lost 5 bases and 2 bases, in that order; junction bases with no gene match: 8. This CDR3 region has 15 residues. The germline CDR1 and CDR2 sequences are SNHLY and FYNNEI.

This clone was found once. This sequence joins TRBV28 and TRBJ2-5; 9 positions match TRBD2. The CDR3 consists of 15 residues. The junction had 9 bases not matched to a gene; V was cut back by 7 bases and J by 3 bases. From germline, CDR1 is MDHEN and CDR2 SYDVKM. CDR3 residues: CASNTPGLAKETQYF. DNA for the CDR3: TGTGCCAGCAATACCCCGGGACTAGCAAAAGAGACCCAGTACTTC.

CDR3 DNA sequence: TGTGCCAGCCGGGACAGGGGATACGAGCAGTACTTC. Its translation is CASRDRGYEQYF. V gene TRBV6-6 combines with J gene TRBJ2-7, with 10 bases aligning to TRBD1. The germline CDR1 and CDR2 sequences are MNHNY and SVGAGI (reference sequence). The CDR3 is made up of 12 amino acids. With 8 bases clipped from V and 4 bases from J, the junction kept 2 bases outside the gene matches.

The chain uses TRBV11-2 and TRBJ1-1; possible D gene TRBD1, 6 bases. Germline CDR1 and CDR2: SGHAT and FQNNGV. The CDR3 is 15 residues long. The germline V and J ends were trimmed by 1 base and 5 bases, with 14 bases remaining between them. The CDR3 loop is CASSLAEQGRTEAFF. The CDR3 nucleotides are TGTGCCAGCAGCTTAGCGGAACAGGGACGGACTGAAGCTTTCTTT.

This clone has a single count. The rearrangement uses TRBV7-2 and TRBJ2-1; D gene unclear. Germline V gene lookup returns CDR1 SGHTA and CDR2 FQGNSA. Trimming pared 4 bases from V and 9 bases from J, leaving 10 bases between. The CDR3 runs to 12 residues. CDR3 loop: CASSWSRGEQFF. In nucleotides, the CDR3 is TGTGCCAGCAGCTGGTCGCGCGGTGAGCAGTTCTTC.

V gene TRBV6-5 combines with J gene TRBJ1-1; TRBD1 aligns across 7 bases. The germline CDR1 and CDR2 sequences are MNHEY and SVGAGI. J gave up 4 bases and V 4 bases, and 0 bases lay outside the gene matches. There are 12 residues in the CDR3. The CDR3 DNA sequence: TGTGCCAGCAGTTCAGGGGGCACTGAAGCTTTCTTT. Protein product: CASSSGGTEAFF.

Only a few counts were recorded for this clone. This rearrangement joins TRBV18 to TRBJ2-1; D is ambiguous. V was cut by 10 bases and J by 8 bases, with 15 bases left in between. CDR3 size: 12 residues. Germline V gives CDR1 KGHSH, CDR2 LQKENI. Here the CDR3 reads CATGGLRDEQFF. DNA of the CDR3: TGTGCCACCGGCGGTCTTCGGGATGAGCAGTTCTTC.

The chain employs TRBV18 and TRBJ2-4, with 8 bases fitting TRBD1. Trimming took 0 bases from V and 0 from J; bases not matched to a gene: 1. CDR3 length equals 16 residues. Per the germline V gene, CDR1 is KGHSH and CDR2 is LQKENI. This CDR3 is CASSPPGQGAKNIQYF. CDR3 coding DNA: TGTGCCAGCTCACCACCCGGACAGGGAGCCAAAAACATTCAGTACTTC.

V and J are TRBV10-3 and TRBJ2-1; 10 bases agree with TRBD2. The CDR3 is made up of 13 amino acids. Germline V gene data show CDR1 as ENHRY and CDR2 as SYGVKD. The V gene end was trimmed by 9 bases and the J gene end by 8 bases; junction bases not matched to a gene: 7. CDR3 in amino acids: CAIGGTSDHEQFF. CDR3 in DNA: TGTGCCATTGGGGGGACTAGCGATCATGAGCAGTTCTTC.

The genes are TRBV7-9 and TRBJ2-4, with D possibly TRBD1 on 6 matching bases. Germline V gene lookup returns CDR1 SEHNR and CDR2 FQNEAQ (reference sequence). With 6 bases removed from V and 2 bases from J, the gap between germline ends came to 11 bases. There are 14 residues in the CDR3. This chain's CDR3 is CASSNDRTKNIQYF. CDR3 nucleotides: TGTGCCAGCAGTAATGACAGGACCAAAAACATTCAGTACTTC. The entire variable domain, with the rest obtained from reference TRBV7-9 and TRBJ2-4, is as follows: DTGVSQNPRHKITKRGQNVTFRCDPISEHNRLYWYRQTLGQGPEFLTYFQNEAQLEKSRLLSDRFSAERPKGSFSTLEIQRTEQGDSAMYLCASSNDRTKNIQYFGAGTRLSVL.

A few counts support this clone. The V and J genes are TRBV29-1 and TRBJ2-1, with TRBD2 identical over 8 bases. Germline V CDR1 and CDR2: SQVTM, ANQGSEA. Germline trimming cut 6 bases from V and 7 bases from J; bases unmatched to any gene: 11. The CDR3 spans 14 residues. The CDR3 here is CSVLGLARRNEQFF. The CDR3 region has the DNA TGCAGCGTCCTTGGACTAGCTAGGAGGAATGAGCAGTTCTTC.

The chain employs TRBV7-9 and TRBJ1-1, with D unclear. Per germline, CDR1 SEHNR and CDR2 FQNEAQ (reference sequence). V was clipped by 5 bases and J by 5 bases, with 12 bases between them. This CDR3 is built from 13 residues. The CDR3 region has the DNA TGTGCCAGCAGCAAAATCTTCGAGACTGAAGCTTTCTTT. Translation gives CASSKIFETEAFF.

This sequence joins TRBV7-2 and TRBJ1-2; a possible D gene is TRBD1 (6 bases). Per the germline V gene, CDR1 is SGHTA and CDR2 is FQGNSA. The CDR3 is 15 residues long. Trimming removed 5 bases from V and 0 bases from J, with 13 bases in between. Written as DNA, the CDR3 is TGTGCCAGCAGCCCGAGGACAGTGGCTAACTATGGCTACACCTTC. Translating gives CASSPRTVANYGYTF.

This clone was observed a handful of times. In DNA form, the CDR3 reads TGTGCCAGCAGCGTGGGGAGGCTTGAAGCTTTCTTT. Translated: CASSVGRLEAFF. This chain links TRBV9 with TRBJ1-1; D uncertain. The germline V gene has CDR1 SGDLS and CDR2 YYNGEE. The CDR3 runs to 12 residues. Deletions cut 2 bases from V and 7 bases from J, with 9 bases between.

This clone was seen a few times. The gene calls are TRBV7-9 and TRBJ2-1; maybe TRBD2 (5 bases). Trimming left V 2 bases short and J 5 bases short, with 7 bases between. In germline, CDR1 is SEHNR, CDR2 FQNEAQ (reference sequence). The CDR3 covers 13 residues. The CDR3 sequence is CASSLRADNEQFF. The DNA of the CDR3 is TGTGCCAGCAGCTTACGAGCGGACAATGAGCAGTTCTTC.

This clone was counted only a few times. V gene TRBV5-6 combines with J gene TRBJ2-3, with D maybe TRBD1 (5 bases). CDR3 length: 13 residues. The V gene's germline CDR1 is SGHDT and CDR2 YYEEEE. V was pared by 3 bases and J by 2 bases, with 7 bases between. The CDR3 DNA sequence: TGTGCCAGCAGCTCGGACAACACAGATACGCAGTATTTT. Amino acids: CASSSDNTDTQYF. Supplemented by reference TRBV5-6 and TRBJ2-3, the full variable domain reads DAGVTQSPTHLIKTRGQQVTLRCSPKSGHDTVSWYQQALGQGPQFIFQYYEEEERQRGNFPDRFSGHQFPNYSSELNVNALLLGDSALYLCASSSDNTDTQYFGPGTRLTVL.

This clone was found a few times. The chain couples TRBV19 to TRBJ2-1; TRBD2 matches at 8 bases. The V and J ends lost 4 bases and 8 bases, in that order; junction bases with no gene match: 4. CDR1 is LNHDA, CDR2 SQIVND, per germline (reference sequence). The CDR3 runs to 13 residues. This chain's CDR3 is CASSSLAGYEQFF. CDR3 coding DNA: TGTGCCAGTAGTAGTCTAGCGGGTTATGAGCAGTTCTTC. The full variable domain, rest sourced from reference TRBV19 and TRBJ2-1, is DGGITQSPKYLFRKEGQNVTLSCEQNLNHDAMYWYRQDPGQGLRLIYYSQIVNDFQKGDIAEGYSVSREKKESFPLTVTSAQKNPTAFYLCASSSLAGYEQFFGPGTRLTVL.

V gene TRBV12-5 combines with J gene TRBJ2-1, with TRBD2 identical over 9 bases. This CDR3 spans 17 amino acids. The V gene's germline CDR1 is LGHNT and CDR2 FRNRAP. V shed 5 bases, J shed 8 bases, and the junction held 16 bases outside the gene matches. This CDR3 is CASGNSGSRRSLDEQFF. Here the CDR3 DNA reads TGTGCTAGTGGTAATAGCGGGAGCCGTCGATCGCTCGATGAGCAGTTCTTC.

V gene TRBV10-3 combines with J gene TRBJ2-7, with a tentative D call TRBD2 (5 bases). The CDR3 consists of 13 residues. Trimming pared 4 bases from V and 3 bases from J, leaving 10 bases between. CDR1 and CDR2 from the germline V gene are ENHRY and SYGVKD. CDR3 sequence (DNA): TGTGCCATCAGTGGAGTTGGGAGCTACGAGCAGTACTTC. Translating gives CAISGVGSYEQYF.

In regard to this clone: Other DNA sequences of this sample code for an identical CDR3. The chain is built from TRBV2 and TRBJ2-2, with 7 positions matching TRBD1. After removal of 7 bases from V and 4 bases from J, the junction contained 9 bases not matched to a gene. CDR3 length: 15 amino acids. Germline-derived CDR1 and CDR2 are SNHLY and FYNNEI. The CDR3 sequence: CASTKRDSLTGELFF. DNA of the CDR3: TGTGCCAGCACCAAACGGGACAGTCTCACCGGGGAGCTGTTTTTT. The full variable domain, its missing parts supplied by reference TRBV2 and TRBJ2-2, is EPEVTQTPSHQVTQMGQEVILRCVPISNHLYFYWYRQILGQKVEFLVSFYNNEISEKSEIFDDQFSVERPDGSNFTLKIRSTKLEDSAMYFCASTKRDSLTGELFFGEGSRLTVL.

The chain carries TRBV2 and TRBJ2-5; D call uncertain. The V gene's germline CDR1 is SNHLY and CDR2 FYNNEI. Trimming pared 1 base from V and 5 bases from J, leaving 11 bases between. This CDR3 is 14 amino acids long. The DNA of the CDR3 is TGTGCCAGCAGTGAAGGAACGGTTTTGGAGACCCAGTACTTC. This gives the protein CASSEGTVLETQYF.

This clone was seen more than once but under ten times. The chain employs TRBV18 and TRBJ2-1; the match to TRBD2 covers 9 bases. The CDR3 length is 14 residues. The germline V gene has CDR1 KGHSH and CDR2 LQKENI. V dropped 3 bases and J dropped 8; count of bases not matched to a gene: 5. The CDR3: CASSPEAGGDEQFF. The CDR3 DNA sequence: TGTGCCAGCTCACCGGAAGCGGGGGGCGATGAGCAGTTCTTC.